This T cell receptor beta chain appears in the sequencing data of a study of T cells after yellow fever vaccination. Study in general: Libraries from low-cell-number fractions were prepared with the SMART-Seq v4 Ultra Low Input RNA kit. Study results and limitations: A small share of clonotypes appeared in both CD4 and CD8 compartments. One caveat is that FACS-sorted repertoires could contain abundant clonotypes contaminating from the bulk population.

This clonotype has more than one count but fewer than ten. Its target is not known. In TCRdb, the 5' RACE reads were re-called with MiXCR into one record per CDR3 protein. The sample contains 300,000 or so distinct CDR3 sequences, around 9.3% of which appear only once. This sequence originates from a young man who received the YFV17D yellow fever vaccine. Sample: CD4+ T cells sorted from PBMCs, taken 5 days after the yellow fever booster vaccination.

CDR3 in DNA: TGCGCCAGCAGCTTGGGCGTGGTGGCGGAGGCTTACGAGCAGTACTTC. Encoded protein: CASSLGVVAEAYEQYF. The chain joins TRBV5-1 to TRBJ2-7; possible D gene TRBD2, 5 bases. The CDR3 has 16 amino acids. The germline V gene has CDR1 SGHRS and CDR2 YFSETQ. Between the trimmed V and J ends, which lost 0 bases and 4 bases, there was a span of 17 bases.